The TCR beta chain under discussion was sequenced for a study of T cell responses to AZD1222 COVID-19 vaccine. Regarding the study as a whole: Clonal diversity may have been underestimated in mostly white British donors. Following two doses of AZD1222, Spike-specific TCR breadth and depth rose. Only a handful of AZD1222 recipients, more than five in all, had baseline seropositivity.

Profiling relied on immunoSEQ multiplex PCR, and the TCRdb table lists in-frame clones only, not all of them. The data contain about 160,000 clones, around 94% of them singletons. This CDR3 spans 14 amino acids. Germline trimming cut 6 bases from V and 7 bases from J; bases unmatched to any gene: 8. CDR1 and CDR2 from the germline V gene are LGHDT and YNNKEL (reference sequence). With respect to this clone: Its target is unknown.

Material: peripheral blood, obtained 28 days after the second AZD1222 dose. J is TRBJ1-5 and V is TRBV3-1 (or the pseudogene TRBV3-2); 8 nucleotides agree with TRBD1. The clonotype was recovered from an adult who received the AZD1222 COVID-19 vaccine. CDR3 bases: TGTGCCAGCAGTCGGACAGGGTGGGACCAGCCCCAGCATTTT. Protein sequence: CASSRTGWDQPQHF.